These 9 T cell receptor beta chains were sequenced from one sample in a study of technical replicates of blood from several donors. TCRdb's copy holds only in-frame clones and misses some; the assay was immunoSEQ multiplex PCR. The repertoire has about 100,000 clones, approximately 96% of them found once; the top ten carry 0.2% to 0.25%. The sequencing input was T cells isolated from PBMCs. Receptor source: a human donor in good health.

V and J are TRBV28 and TRBJ2-7; D is uncertain. V lost 6 bases and J 2 bases, leaving 5 bases between the germline ends. The CDR3 has 11 residues. CDR1 is MDHEN and CDR2 is SYDVKM in the germline V gene. CDR3 sequence: CASSKTYEQYF. The CDR3, as DNA: TGTGCCAGCAGCAAAACCTACGAGCAGTACTTC.

V gene TRBV29-1 combines with J gene TRBJ2-1; 7 bases match TRBD2. The V gene's germline CDR1 is SQVTM and CDR2 ANQGSEA. CDR3 size: 15 residues. J lost 3 bases, V lost 2 bases, and 7 bases had no gene match. The CDR3 bases are TGCAGCGTTGAATTGGCGGGAGTTATCTACAATGAGCAGTTCTTC. It specifies CSVELAGVIYNEQFF.

The gene calls are TRBV19 and TRBJ2-2; weak D call: TRBD2 (6 bases). CDR1 is LNHDA and CDR2 is SQIVND in the germline V gene (reference sequence). V gave up 5 bases and J gave up 5 bases, with 21 bases separating them. The CDR3 covers 17 residues. This chain's CDR3 is CASSQIRGSGFTGELFF. In DNA, the CDR3 is TGTGCCAGTAGTCAGATTCGGGGGAGCGGTTTTACCGGGGAGCTGTTTTTT.

This clone was detected once. The chain has TRBV15 and TRBJ1-5; no reliable D call. The germline CDR1 and CDR2 sequences are LNHNV and YYDKDF (reference sequence). V lost 1 base and J lost 1, with 5 bases in between. CDR3 size: 14 residues. CDR3 nucleotide sequence: TGTGCCACCAGCAGAGGAGTGAGCAATCAGCCCCAGCATTTT. Translation gives CATSRGVSNQPQHF.

The V and J genes are TRBV5-8 and TRBJ1-5; 9 bases align to TRBD1. The V segment lost 5 bases and the J segment 5 bases; nucleotides outside the gene matches: 14. The CDR3 extends over 17 amino acids. Germline lookup yields CDR1 SGHTS and CDR2 YDEGEE. CDR3 loop: CASSGTGWELDYQPQHF. CDR3 in DNA: TGTGCCAGCAGTGGGACAGGGTGGGAGTTAGACTATCAGCCCCAGCATTTT.

This clone was detected only once. The chain combines TRBV29-1 with TRBJ2-3, with no clear D. The CDR3 contains 12 residues. Germline V gives CDR1 SQVTM, CDR2 ANQGSEA. The V end was cut by 2 bases, the J end by 6 bases, with 9 bases between. CDR3 nucleotides: TGCAGCGTTGAACTGGCTTCGGATACGCAGTATTTT. This translates into CSVELASDTQYF.

The V call is TRBV5-4, the J call TRBJ2-1; 7 bases fit TRBD2. This CDR3 comprises 16 residues. CDR1 is SGHNT, CDR2 YYREEE, per germline (reference sequence). The J segment lost 1 base and the V segment lost 0 bases, leaving 4 bases of the junction unmatched. CDR3 nucleotides: TGTGCCAGCAGCTTGGAAGGTAGCGGGTCCTACAATGAGCAGTTCTTC. Residues: CASSLEGSGSYNEQFF.

The V call is TRBV27, the J call TRBJ1-5; TRBD1 might be the D (5 bases). This CDR3 contains 13 residues. Per germline, CDR1 MNHEY and CDR2 SMNVEV (reference sequence). The V and J ends lost 7 bases and 2 bases respectively, with 9 bases between them. The CDR3 DNA reads as TGTGCCAGCACAGGGAAAGGCAATCAGCCCCAGCATTTT. This encodes CASTGKGNQPQHF.

V and J are TRBV14 and TRBJ2-3; 9 bases are a match to TRBD1. The CDR3 extends over 19 amino acids. Germline trimming cut 3 bases from V and 7 bases from J; bases unmatched to any gene: 20. Germline CDR1 SGHDN, CDR2 FVKESK. CDR3 region: CASSQGEKPGQGFTNTQYF. The DNA of the CDR3 is TGTGCCAGCAGCCAGGGGGAGAAACCGGGACAGGGCTTTACAAATACGCAGTATTTT.